This T cell receptor (beta chain) was recovered during a study of T cells in Graves' hyperthyroidism and ophthalmopathy. Overall study results and limits: Ophthalmopathy and stable hyperthyroidism were separated by a 13 V-J model. Blood also held most thyroid clonotypes expanded beyond 0.001.

Template material for amplifying TCR beta CDR3 regions consisted of RNA transcripts. A set of HTBI primers served as the primers for a first-round RT-PCR of the TCR CDR3. TCRdb analysed the multiplex PCR reads with MiXCR anew, one entry per CDR3 protein. The table lists 650,000 to 700,000 distinct CDR3 sequences, roughly 17% of them singletons. About this clonotype: Its antigen is currently unknown.

Diagnostic assessment was based on clinical symptoms, serum thyroxine and TRAb, thyroid ultrasound and orbital computed tomography. Isolation of PBMCs was performed on roughly 9 ml fresh peripheral blood. The germline V gene has CDR1 LGHDT and CDR2 YNNKEL (reference sequence). CDR3 size: 14 residues. Trimming left V 0 bases short and J 6 bases short, with 9 bases between. This chain uses TRBV3-1 with TRBJ1-5; D remains ambiguous. The sequence was obtained from a man between 45 and 60 years old with Graves' hyperthyroidism. Sequencing was performed on blood. The CDR3 DNA reads TGTGCCAGCAGCCAAGATCCTGCTCCTCAGCCCCAGCATTTT. Its protein product is CASSQDPAPQPQHF. The variable domain in full, completed from reference TRBV3-1 and TRBJ1-5, reads DTAVSQTPKYLVTQMGNDKSIKCEQNLGHDTMYWYKQDSKKFLKIMFSYNNKELIINETVPNRFSPKSPDKAHLNLHINSLELGDSAVYFCASSQDPAPQPQHFGDGTRLSIL.